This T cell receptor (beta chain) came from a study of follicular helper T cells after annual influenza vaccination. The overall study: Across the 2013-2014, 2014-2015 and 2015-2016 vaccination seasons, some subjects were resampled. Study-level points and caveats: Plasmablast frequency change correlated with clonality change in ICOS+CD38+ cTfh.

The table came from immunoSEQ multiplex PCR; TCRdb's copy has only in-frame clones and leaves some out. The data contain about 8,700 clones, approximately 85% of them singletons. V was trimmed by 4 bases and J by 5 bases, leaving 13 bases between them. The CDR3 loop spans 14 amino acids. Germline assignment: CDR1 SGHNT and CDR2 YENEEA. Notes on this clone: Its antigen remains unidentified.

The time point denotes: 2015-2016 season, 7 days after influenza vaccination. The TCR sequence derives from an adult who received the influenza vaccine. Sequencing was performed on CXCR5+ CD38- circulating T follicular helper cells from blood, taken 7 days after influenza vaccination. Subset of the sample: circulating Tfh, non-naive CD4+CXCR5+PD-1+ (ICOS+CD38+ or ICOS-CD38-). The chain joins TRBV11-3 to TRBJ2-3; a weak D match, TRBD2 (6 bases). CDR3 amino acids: CASSSGLYGDTQYF. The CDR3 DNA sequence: TGTGCCAGCAGCTCGGGACTTTATGGAGATACGCAGTATTTT.